This T cell receptor beta chain is drawn from a study of tumor-infiltrating lymphocytes in primary liver carcinoma. On this clonotype itself: The junction shows a germline mismatch at one end, possibly a read error.

The CDR3 extends over 12 amino acids. Germline V gives CDR1 SEHNR, CDR2 FQNEAQ (reference sequence). Co-extraction of both nucleic acids (RNA and DNA) used about 18-31 mg of unsorted bulk tissue. Making TCR beta cDNA involved approximately 530 ng total RNA and a constant-region primer. ARM-PCR was slightly modified, and three nested multiplex PCR rounds with it gave rise to the TCR beta libraries. TRBV1-TRBV30 forward primers paired with a C-beta reverse primer drove the first two PCR rounds, around 9 cycles each. TCRdb recomputed calls from the multiplex PCR reads with MiXCR, one row per CDR3 protein. Of roughly 100,000 distinct CDR3 sequences listed, roughly 80% are singletons.

The V call is TRBV7-9, the J call TRBJ2-5; D might be TRBD1 or TRBD2, each matching 5 bases. Sequenced material: liver tumor tissue from sampling region 3. Subset: tumor region T3, left-lateral pole. This TCR came from a man aged 40-49 years with primary liver carcinoma and hepatitis B virus infection. CDR3 region: CASRQEGETQYF. The CDR3 DNA reads as TGTGCCAGCAGACAGGAAGGGGAGACCCAGTATTTC.